The T cell receptor (beta chain) described here comes from a study of blood T cell repertoires in COVID-19. The wider study: Sources were T cells, B-cell-depleted T cells, or PBMCs; the material itself was cDNA or gDNA.

Trimming took 0 bases from V and 8 from J, leaving 11 bases between them. This CDR3 has 14 amino acids. Germline V gene lookup returns CDR1 WNHNN and CDR2 SYGVQD (reference sequence). Repertoires were generated with immunoSEQ multiplex PCR, while TCRdb's copy carries only in-frame clones and drops some. The sample gives roughly 60,000 clones, over 70% of which show up once; 10% to 13% is in the top ten. This sequence was found in a man under 40 with COVID-19, enrolled during active disease. This chain connects TRBV10-1 to TRBJ2-1; no clear D gene. Sequenced input: peripheral blood. CDR3 nucleotide sequence: TGCGCCAGCAGTGAGTCGGCAGGAAGGCATGAGCAGTTCTTC. Residues: CASSESAGRHEQFF.